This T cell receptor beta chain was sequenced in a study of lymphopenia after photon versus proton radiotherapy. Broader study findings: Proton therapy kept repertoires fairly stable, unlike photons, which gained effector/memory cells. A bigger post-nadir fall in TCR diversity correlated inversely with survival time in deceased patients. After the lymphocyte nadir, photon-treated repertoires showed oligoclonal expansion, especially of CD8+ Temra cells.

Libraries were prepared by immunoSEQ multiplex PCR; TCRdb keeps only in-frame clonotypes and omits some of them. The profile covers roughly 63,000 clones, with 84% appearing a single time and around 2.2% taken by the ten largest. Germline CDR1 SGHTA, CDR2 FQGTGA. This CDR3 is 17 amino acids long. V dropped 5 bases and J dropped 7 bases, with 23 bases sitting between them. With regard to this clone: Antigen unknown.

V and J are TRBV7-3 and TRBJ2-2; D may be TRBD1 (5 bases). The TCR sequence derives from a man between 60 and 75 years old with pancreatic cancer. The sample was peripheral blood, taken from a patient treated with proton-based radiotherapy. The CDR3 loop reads CASSPVPAGMNGGELFF. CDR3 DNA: TGTGCCAGCAGCCCCGTCCCGGCAGGGATGAACGGCGGGGAGCTGTTTTTT.